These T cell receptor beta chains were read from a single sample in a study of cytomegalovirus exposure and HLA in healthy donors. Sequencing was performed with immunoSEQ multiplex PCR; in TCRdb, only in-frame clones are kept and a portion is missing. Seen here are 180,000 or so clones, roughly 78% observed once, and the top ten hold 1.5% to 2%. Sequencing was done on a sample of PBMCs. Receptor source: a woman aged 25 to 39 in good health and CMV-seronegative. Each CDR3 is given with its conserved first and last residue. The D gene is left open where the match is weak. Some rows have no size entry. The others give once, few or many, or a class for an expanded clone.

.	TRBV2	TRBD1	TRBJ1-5	CASRLISGTAYNQPQHF	TGTGCCAGCAGACTAATTTCCGGGACAGCCTACAATCAGCCCCAGCATTTT
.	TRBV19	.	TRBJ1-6	CASSIDSRDVSLHF	TGTGCCAGTAGTATAGATTCCCGGGATGTCTCCCTCCACTTT
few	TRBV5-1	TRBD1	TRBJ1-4	CASTGTGKTNEKLFF	TGCGCCAGCACCGGGACAGGGAAAACTAATGAAAAACTGTTTTTT
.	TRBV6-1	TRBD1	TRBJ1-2	CARTGENYGYTF	TGTGCCAGAACAGGGGAGAACTATGGCTACACCTTC
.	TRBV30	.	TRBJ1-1	CAWSRPAGGVNTEAFF	TGTGCCTGGAGCCGCCCGGCGGGGGGCGTTAATACTGAAGCTTTCTTT
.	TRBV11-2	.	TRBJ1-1	CASSPGNTEAFF	TGTGCCAGCAGCCCAGGGAACACTGAAGCTTTCTTT
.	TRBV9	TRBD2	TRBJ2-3	CASSARRGAIDTQYF	TGTGCCAGCAGCGCCCGGCGGGGGGCAATAGATACGCAGTATTTT
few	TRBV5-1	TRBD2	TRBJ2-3	CASTRGGGDTQYF	TGCGCCAGCACGCGGGGGGGCGGCGATACGCAGTATTTT
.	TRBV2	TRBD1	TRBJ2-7	CASNRDRGDVLEYF	TGTGCCAGCAACCGGGACAGGGGTGATGTTTTGGAGTACTTC
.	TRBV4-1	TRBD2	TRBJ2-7	CASSQVRAGGSYEQYF	TGCGCCAGCAGCCAAGTTAGGGCGGGGGGGTCCTACGAGCAGTACTTC
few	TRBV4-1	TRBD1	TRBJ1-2	CASSQLQGLGDGYTF	TGCGCCAGCAGCCAACTACAGGGGTTAGGGGATGGCTACACCTTC
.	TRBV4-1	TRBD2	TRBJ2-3	CASSQDSHSGGAKDTQYF	TGCGCCAGCAGCCAAGATTCCCATAGCGGGGGGGCTAAAGATACGCAGTATTTT
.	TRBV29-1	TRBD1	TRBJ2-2	CSVEGGQGVLGELFF	TGCAGCGTTGAAGGGGGACAGGGGGTACTCGGGGAGCTGTTTTTT
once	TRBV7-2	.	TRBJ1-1	CASSFTGSSTEAFF	TGTGCCAGCAGCTTTACAGGGAGCAGCACTGAAGCTTTCTTT
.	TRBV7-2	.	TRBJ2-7	CASSQDRSSYEQYF	TGTGCCAGCAGCCAAGACAGGAGCTCCTACGAGCAGTACTTC
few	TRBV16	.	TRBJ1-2	CASSPTGGYQRRANYGYTF	TGTGCCAGCAGCCCTACCGGGGGGTACCAACGACGAGCTAACTATGGCTACACCTTC
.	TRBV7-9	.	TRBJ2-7	CASSPLREQYF	TGTGCCAGCAGTCCCCTGAGGGAGCAGTACTTC
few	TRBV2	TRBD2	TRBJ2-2	CASSGLAVGTGELFF	TGTGCCAGCAGTGGACTAGCCGTGGGCACCGGGGAGCTGTTTTTT
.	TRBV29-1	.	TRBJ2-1	CSVADEQFF	TGCAGCGTTGCCGATGAGCAGTTCTTC
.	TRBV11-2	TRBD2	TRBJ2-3	CASSRSGDGADTQYF	TGTGCCAGCAGCCGTAGCGGGGATGGCGCAGATACGCAGTATTTT
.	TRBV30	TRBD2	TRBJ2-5	CAWSAPSGGPETQYF	TGTGCCTGGAGTGCGCCTAGCGGGGGTCCGGAGACCCAGTACTTC
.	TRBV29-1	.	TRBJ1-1	CSVDEGGRTEAFF	TGCAGCGTTGACGAGGGAGGAAGAACTGAAGCTTTCTTT
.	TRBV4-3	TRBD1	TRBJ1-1	CASSQDSRGLTEAFF	TGCGCCAGCAGCCAAGATAGCAGGGGGCTAACTGAAGCTTTCTTT
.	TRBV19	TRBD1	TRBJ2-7	CASSVTGGEYYEQYF	TGTGCCAGTAGTGTGACAGGGGGTGAATACTACGAGCAGTACTTC
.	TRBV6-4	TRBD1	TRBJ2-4	CASSEAEGQTNIQYF	TGTGCCAGCAGTGAAGCAGAGGGACAGACAAACATTCAGTACTTC
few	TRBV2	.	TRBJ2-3	CASSLSADTQYF	TGTGCCAGCAGTCTCTCTGCAGATACGCAGTATTTT
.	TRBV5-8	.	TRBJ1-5	CASSPLVGAGSQPQHF	TGTGCCAGCAGCCCGTTGGTGGGGGCAGGGAGCCAGCCCCAGCATTTT
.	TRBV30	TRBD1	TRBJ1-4	CAWSRTGGAWEKLFF	TGTGCCTGGAGTCGCACAGGGGGCGCCTGGGAAAAACTGTTTTTT
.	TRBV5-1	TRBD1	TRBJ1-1	CASSPGQGKAFF	TGCGCCAGCAGCCCGGGACAGGGAAAAGCTTTCTTT
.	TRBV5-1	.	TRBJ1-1	CASSLSWNTEAFF	TGCGCCAGCAGCTTGTCCTGGAACACTGAAGCTTTCTTT
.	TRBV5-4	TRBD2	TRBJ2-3	CASSPGGTGGLTDTQYF	TGTGCCAGCAGCCCTGGTGGGACGGGGGGGCTGACAGATACGCAGTATTTT
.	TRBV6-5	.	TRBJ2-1	CASSYSSISSYNEQFF	TGTGCCAGCAGTTACTCGTCCATTAGCTCCTACAATGAGCAGTTCTTC
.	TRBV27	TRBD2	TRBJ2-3	CASSVISGGDTTDTQYF	TGTGCCAGCAGTGTCATAAGCGGGGGGGATACGACAGATACGCAGTATTTT
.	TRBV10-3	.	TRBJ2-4	CAIGGTENIQYF	TGTGCCATCGGAGGGACAGAAAACATTCAGTACTTC
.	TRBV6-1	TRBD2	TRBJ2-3	CASSGLAGGSTDTQYF	TGTGCCAGCAGTGGACTAGCGGGGGGGAGCACAGATACGCAGTATTTT
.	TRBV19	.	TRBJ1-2	CASSITGQAYGYTF	TGTGCCAGTAGTATTACAGGGCAGGCCTATGGCTACACCTTC
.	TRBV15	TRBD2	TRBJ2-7	CATSRVRAGGAYEQYF	TGTGCCACCAGCAGAGTGAGAGCGGGGGGAGCCTACGAGCAGTACTTC
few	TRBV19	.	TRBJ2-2	CASSIARRSGGELFF	TGTGCCAGTAGTATAGCCCGGAGGTCGGGGGGGGAGCTGTTTTTT
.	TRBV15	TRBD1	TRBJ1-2	CATSYYRDRGLLATF	TGTGCCACCAGCTACTACCGGGACAGGGGGCTGTTGGCCACCTTC
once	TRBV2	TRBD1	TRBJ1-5	CASSEARTGGAEPQHF	TGTGCCAGCAGTGAAGCGAGGACAGGGGGCGCGGAGCCCCAGCATTTT
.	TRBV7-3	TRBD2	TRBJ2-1	CASSFLGGGSGNEQFF	TGTGCCAGCAGCTTCCTTGGCGGGGGGAGTGGCAATGAGCAGTTCTTC
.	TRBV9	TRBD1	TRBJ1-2	CASSPTGGGGYGYTF	TGTGCCAGCAGCCCGACAGGGGGAGGTGGATATGGCTACACCTTC
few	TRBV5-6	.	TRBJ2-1	CASSSRVVGFYNEQFF	TGTGCCAGCAGCAGCAGGGTAGTGGGGTTTTACAATGAGCAGTTCTTC
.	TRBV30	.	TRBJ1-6	CAWGPRTGIGAPLHF	TGTGCCTGGGGGCCCAGAACAGGGATCGGGGCACCCCTCCACTTT
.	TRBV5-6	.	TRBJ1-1	CASSLSWRGDITEAFF	TGTGCCAGCAGCTTGAGTTGGCGGGGGGATATCACTGAAGCTTTCTTT
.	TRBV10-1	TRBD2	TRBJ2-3	CASSLRTRADTQYF	TGCGCCAGCAGTCTTCGGACTAGAGCAGATACGCAGTATTTT
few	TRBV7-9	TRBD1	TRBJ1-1	CASSLRQGVGGTEAFF	TGTGCCAGCAGCTTAAGACAGGGGGTCGGAGGCACTGAAGCTTTCTTT
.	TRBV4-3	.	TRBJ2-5	CASSQGRQETQYF	TGCGCCAGCAGCCAGGGGCGTCAGGAGACCCAGTACTTC
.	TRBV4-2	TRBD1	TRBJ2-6	CASSQEGGRGHVLTF	TGTGCCAGCAGCCAAGAAGGGGGCAGGGGCCACGTCCTGACTTTC
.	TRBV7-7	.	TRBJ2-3	CASSLGLGTADTQYF	TGTGCCAGCAGCTTAGGGCTAGGAACGGCAGATACGCAGTATTTT
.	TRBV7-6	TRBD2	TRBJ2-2	CASSLSASGGPGTGELFF	TGTGCCAGCAGCTTATCGGCTAGCGGGGGCCCGGGGACCGGGGAGCTGTTTTTT
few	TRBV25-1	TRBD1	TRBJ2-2	CASSRGTGELFF	TGTGCCAGCAGCAGGGGGACCGGGGAGCTGTTTTTT